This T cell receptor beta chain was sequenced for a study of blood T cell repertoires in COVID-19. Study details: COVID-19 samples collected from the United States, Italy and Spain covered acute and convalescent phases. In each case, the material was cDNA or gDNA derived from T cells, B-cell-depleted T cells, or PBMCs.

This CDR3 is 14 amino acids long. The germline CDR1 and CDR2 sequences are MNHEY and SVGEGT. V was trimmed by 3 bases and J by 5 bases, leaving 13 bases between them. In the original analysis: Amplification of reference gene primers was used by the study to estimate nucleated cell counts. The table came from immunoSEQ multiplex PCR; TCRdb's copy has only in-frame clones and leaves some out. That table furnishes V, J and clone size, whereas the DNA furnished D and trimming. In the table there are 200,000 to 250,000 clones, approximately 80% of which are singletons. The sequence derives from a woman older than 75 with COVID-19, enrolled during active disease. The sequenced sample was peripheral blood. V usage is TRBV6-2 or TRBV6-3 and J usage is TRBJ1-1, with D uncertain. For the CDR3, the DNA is TGTGCCAGCAGTTATGAGGGAAGGTTGACTGAAGCTTTCTTT. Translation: CASSYEGRLTEAFF.